The 20 T cell receptor beta chains presented below share a single source sample, sequenced in a study of T cells in localized non-small cell lung cancer. Sequencing used immunoSEQ multiplex PCR; TCRdb keeps in-frame clones, though not all of them. The data hold around 25,000 clones, with roughly nine tenths observed a single time. The source material was peripheral blood, sampled before any cancer treatment. Source of these receptors: a man between 40 and 70 years old with stage I squamous cell lung carcinoma.

The chain has TRBV6-1 and TRBJ2-1, with TRBD1 identical over 7 bases. The J segment lost 0 bases and the V segment lost 4 bases, leaving 15 bases of the junction unmatched. This CDR3 spans 19 amino acids. In germline, CDR1 is MNHNS, CDR2 SASEGT. The CDR3, as DNA: TGTGCCAGCAGTGTCCAACTGGGGACAGCTATGAGCTCCTACAATGAGCAGTTCTTC. This encodes CASSVQLGTAMSSYNEQFF.

The rearrangement links TRBV2 to TRBJ2-1, with D maybe TRBD2 (5 bases). V was shortened by 7 bases and J by 14 bases, with 15 bases between the two germline ends. The CDR3 has 11 amino acids. Germline V gives CDR1 SNHLY, CDR2 FYNNEI. CDR3 DNA sequence: TGTGCCAGCACTGGACCCTGGAGGAAGTTCTTC. This encodes CASTGPWRKFF.

J is TRBJ1-1 and V is TRBV7-9; D gene ambiguous. The V gene lost 1 base and the J gene lost 6 bases, with 21 bases spanning the gap. Germline CDR1 is SEHNR and CDR2 is FQNEAQ (reference sequence). The CDR3 length is 17 residues. The DNA of the CDR3 is TGTGCCAGCAGCTTAGTCGCTTCTGGGGTCGGTGGGGCTGAAGCTTTCTTT. Amino acids: CASSLVASGVGGAEAFF.

This clone has only a few counts. CDR3 DNA: TGCGCCAGCACGGGCAGGGGGGAGACCCAGTACTTC. This translates into CASTGRGETQYF. The chain is built from TRBV5-1 and TRBJ2-5, with 7 bases fitting TRBD1. V lost 6 bases and J lost 5; bases outside the gene matches: 4. The CDR3 runs to 12 residues. From germline, CDR1 is SGHRS and CDR2 YFSETQ.

The V and J genes are TRBV9 and TRBJ1-1, with 10 bases identical to TRBD1. V trimming: 4 bases; J trimming: 3 bases; junction bases outside the gene matches: 3. CDR3 length equals 14 residues. CDR1 and CDR2 (germline): SGDLS, YYNGEE. CDR3 sequence reads: CASSRQGAYTEAFF. Here the CDR3 DNA reads TGTGCCAGCAGCAGACAGGGGGCGTACACTGAAGCTTTCTTT.

J is TRBJ1-1 and V is TRBV5-4; D is undetermined. The V gene's germline CDR1 is SGHNT and CDR2 YYREEE (reference sequence). The CDR3 is 14 residues long. Trimming shortened V by 6 bases and J by 1 base, and 13 bases separated the two germline ends. In nucleotides, the CDR3 is TGTGCCAGCACCATATCCACGGGGAACACTGAAGCTTTCTTT. It yields the protein CASTISTGNTEAFF.

Comments on this clone: The junction departs from germline at one end; a sequencing error may be responsible. V is TRBV5-6 and J is TRBJ1-2; D might be TRBD1 (6 bases). The CDR3 spans 13 residues. Germline V gene lookup returns CDR1 SGHDT and CDR2 YYEEEE. In DNA form, the CDR3 reads TGTGCCAGCAGCCCAGGGGCAGCCTATCGCTACACCTTC. Encoded protein: CASSPGAAYRYTF. The variable domain in full, completed from reference TRBV5-6 and TRBJ1-2, reads DAGVTQSPTHLIKTRGQQVTLRCSPKSGHDTVSWYQQALGQGPQFIFQYYEEEERQRGNFPDRFSGHQFPNYSSELNVNALLLGDSALYLCASSPGAAYRYTFGSGTRLTVV.

V is TRBV15 and J is TRBJ1-3; D possibly corresponds to TRBD1 (6 bases). This CDR3 contains 18 residues. The germline V gene encodes CDR1 LNHNV and CDR2 YYDKDF (reference sequence). V lost 5 bases and J 2 bases, leaving 22 bases between the germline ends. CDR3 coding DNA: TGTGCCACCAGCTTGGAAAAGAATCCGGGACAACCTGGAAACACCATATATTTT. Its translation: CATSLEKNPGQPGNTIYF.

The chain carries TRBV7-9 and TRBJ1-3; D gene uncertain. CDR1 and CDR2 from the germline V gene are SEHNR and FQNEAQ (reference sequence). The ends were cut back, 1 base at V and 5 bases at J, with 0 bases in the middle. This CDR3 comprises 11 residues. CDR3 sequence reads: CASSLGNTIYF. The CDR3 nucleotides read TGTGCCAGCAGCTTAGGAAACACCATATATTTT.

V and J are TRBV4-3 and TRBJ2-2, with TRBD2 matching 15 bases. Germline CDR1 and CDR2: LGHNA and YSLEER. CDR3 size: 20 residues. V lost 0 bases, J lost 6 bases, and 11 bases stayed unmatched. CDR3 sequence reads: CASSQEYQFGLAGGAGELFF. The CDR3 DNA follows: TGCGCCAGCAGCCAAGAGTATCAGTTTGGACTAGCGGGGGGGGCCGGGGAGCTGTTTTTT.

The chain links TRBV7-9 to TRBJ2-7; no reliable D call. From germline, CDR1 is SEHNR and CDR2 FQNEAQ (reference sequence). Trimming cost V 1 base and J 7 bases, with 8 bases left between them. CDR3 length: 12 amino acids. Written as DNA, the CDR3 is TGTGCCAGCAGCTTAGACAGTGTGGAGCAGTACTTC. It translates to CASSLDSVEQYF.

The chain has TRBV6-5 and TRBJ1-2; the D is unclear. With 7 bases removed from V and 1 base from J, the gap between germline ends came to 10 bases. Germline CDR1 MNHEY, CDR2 SVGAGI. The CDR3 has 13 amino acids. CDR3 bases: TGTGCCAGCAACGCCCGGGATAACTATGGCTACACCTTC. Protein sequence: CASNARDNYGYTF.

This clone has only a few counts. The chain uses TRBV5-4 and TRBJ1-1, with unresolved D. Germline-derived CDR1 and CDR2 are SGHNT and YYREEE (reference sequence). Trimming shortened V by 3 bases and J by 1 base, and 10 bases separated the two germline ends. The CDR3 sequence is 14 residues long. The CDR3 here is CASSWAPKNTEAFF. The CDR3 DNA sequence: TGTGCCAGCAGCTGGGCCCCCAAGAACACTGAAGCTTTCTTT.

This clone was observed once. This chain uses TRBV10-3 with TRBJ2-2; TRBD1 might be the D (6 bases). The CDR3 consists of 15 residues. Germline CDR1 and CDR2: ENHRY and SYGVKD. Deletions cut 6 bases from V and 4 bases from J, with 15 bases between. This chain's CDR3 is CAISPSGTPTGELFF. CDR3 DNA: TGTGCCATCAGCCCTTCCGGGACACCCACCGGGGAGCTGTTTTTT.

CDR3 nucleotide sequence: TGTGCCAGCAGCTTCATATCTAGCGGGGGCACCGGACCCACAGATACGCAGTATTTT. Protein: CASSFISSGGTGPTDTQYF. This chain uses TRBV7-8 with TRBJ2-3, with TRBD2 identical over 10 bases. The CDR3 loop spans 19 amino acids. Per germline, CDR1 SGHVS and CDR2 FQNEAQ. V lost 3 bases to trimming and J lost 2 bases; unmatched junction nucleotides: 14.

The CDR3 region is CASSQAQGGDTEAFF. DNA for the CDR3: TGTGCCAGCAGCCAAGCTCAGGGTGGGGACACTGAAGCTTTCTTT. The rearrangement uses TRBV4-2 and TRBJ1-1; tentative D call: TRBD1 (5 bases). This CDR3 is 15 amino acids long. Germline CDR1 and CDR2: LGHNA and YNFKEQ. With 1 base removed from V and 3 bases from J, the gap between germline ends came to 12 bases.

The chain is built from TRBV6-1 and TRBJ2-5; perhaps TRBD2 as D (6 bases). The CDR3 covers 16 residues. With 1 base removed from V and 4 bases from J, the gap between germline ends came to 16 bases. Germline lookup yields CDR1 MNHNS and CDR2 SASEGT. The DNA of the CDR3 is TGTGCCAGCAGTGAAGGGGACTCTTTCGGGGGAGAGACCCAGTACTTC. Its protein is CASSEGDSFGGETQYF.

The chain uses TRBV28 and TRBJ1-2; D is perhaps TRBD1 (6 bases). This CDR3 has 12 amino acids. Trimming removed 9 bases from V and 8 bases from J, with 16 bases in between. Germline loops: CDR1 MDHEN, CDR2 SYDVKM. CDR3 in amino acids: CASERGAEGYTF. The CDR3 nucleotides read TGTGCCAGTGAACGGGGGGCGGAGGGCTACACCTTC.

The V gene is TRBV19, the J gene TRBJ2-3, with D hard to call. This CDR3 is built from 16 residues. Germline-derived CDR1 and CDR2 are LNHDA and SQIVND (reference sequence). Trimming took 1 base from V and 2 from J, leaving 13 bases between them. DNA of the CDR3: TGTGCCAGTAGTATAGGCAAGCGCCCATTCACAGATACGCAGTATTTT. This codes for CASSIGKRPFTDTQYF.

This clone was counted a few times. The chain is built from TRBV2 and TRBJ2-5; D is perhaps TRBD1 (6 bases). With 4 bases removed from V and 5 bases from J, the gap between germline ends came to 14 bases. Germline V gene sequence: CDR1 SNHLY, CDR2 FYNNEI. The CDR3 consists of 14 residues. In nucleotides, the CDR3 is TGTGCCAGCAGTGGACGGGACAATTGGGAGACCCAGTACTTC. Amino acid sequence: CASSGRDNWETQYF.